Listed below are T cell receptor beta chains from one sample, sequenced in a study of vaccination effects on CD4 cells after COVID-19. The assay was immunoSEQ multiplex PCR, and TCRdb's table has in-frame clones only and misses some. The sample has around 46,000 clones; 50% to 80% are singletons. These TCRs' antigens remain unknown. The source material was CD4+ T cells from PBMCs cultured without peptide, sampled before COVID-19 vaccination. These receptors were taken from a human donor who received a COVID-19 vaccine. Both conserved end residues are part of each CDR3. Fields, in order: D gene, V gene, J gene, CDR3 length, clone size, CDR3 DNA, CDR3 protein. A D gene is named only where the DNA matches it firmly. Clone sizes are given selectively: once, few, many, or a class where the clone is expanded.

TRBD1,TRBV5-6,TRBJ1-1,14,NA,TGTGCCAGCAGCTACTGGACAGGACAATTCGAAGCTTTCTTT,CASSYWTGQFEAFF
TRBD2,TRBV19,TRBJ2-3,17,NA,TGTGCCAGTAGTATTTCAGCGGGGGGTACTAGCACAGATACGCAGTATTTT,CASSISAGGTSTDTQYF
NA,TRBV28,TRBJ1-2,13,NA,TGTGCCAGCAGGACGACAGGCGTCTATGGCTACACCTTC,CASRTTGVYGYTF
TRBD1,TRBV28,TRBJ2-7,15,NA,TGTGCCAGCAGTTTATCTGGGACAGGGGCCTACGAGCAGTACTTC,CASSLSGTGAYEQYF
NA,TRBV24-1,TRBJ1-2,14,NA,TGTGCCACCAGTGATTTTAGGCAAAACTATGGCTACACCTTC,CATSDFRQNYGYTF
NA,TRBV29-1,TRBJ1-4,15,NA,TGCAGCGTGGGGGGTGCAGGGCGGCTTAATGAAAAACTGTTTTTT,CSVGGAGRLNEKLFF
TRBD1,TRBV28,TRBJ2-6,17,NA,TGTGCCAGCAGACATCAGGGGGTTAGCTCTGGGGCCAACGTCCTGACTTTC,CASRHQGVSSGANVLTF
TRBD2,TRBV4-3,TRBJ2-3,18,once,TGCGCCAGCAGCCATATAGGGGGTACTAGCGGGGGGGTAGGGGCGCAGTATTTT,CASSHIGGTSGGVGAQYF
NA,TRBV3-1/TRBV3-2,TRBJ1-5,14,NA,TGTGCCAGCAGCCCGGCCGACACCCATCAGCCCCAGCATTTT,CASSPADTHQPQHF
NA,TRBV25-1,TRBJ2-2,14,NA,TGTGCCAGCAGTGGCGGAGGGAGGACCGGGGAGCTGTTTTTT,CASSGGGRTGELFF
TRBD2,TRBV15,TRBJ2-7,14,NA,TGTGCCACCAGCTTACAAGCGGGAGGAAACGAGCAGTACTTC,CATSLQAGGNEQYF
TRBD1,TRBV18,TRBJ1-2,17,NA,TGTGCCAGCTCGCCTACAGGGACAGGGGGTAAAATCGGTGGCTACACCTTC,CASSPTGTGGKIGGYTF
TRBD2,TRBV19,TRBJ2-3,18,NA,TGTGCCAGTAGTATAGACCTAGCGGGGGGGCCTGGCACAGATACGCAGTATTTT,CASSIDLAGGPGTDTQYF
NA,TRBV2,TRBJ1-1,13,NA,TGTGCCAGCAGTGAGATCGAGAACACTGAAGCTTTCTTT,CASSEIENTEAFF
TRBD2,TRBV4-1,TRBJ2-5,17,few,TGCGCCAGCAGCTACCAACTAGCGGGGGCCGCGGCGGAGACCCAGTACTTC,CASSYQLAGAAAETQYF
NA,TRBV10-3,TRBJ2-2,14,NA,TGTGCCATCAGTGGAGGGCCGAACACCGGGGAGCTGTTTTTT,CAISGGPNTGELFF
TRBD1,TRBV5-4,TRBJ2-7,14,few,TGTGCCAGCAGTTATACAGGGGGCGCCGACGAGCAGTACTTC,CASSYTGGADEQYF
TRBD1,TRBV7-9,TRBJ1-2,15,NA,TGTGCCAGCAGCGCGTCGGACAGGGGGCGCGGTAGCTACACCTTC,CASSASDRGRGSYTF
NA,TRBV6-2/TRBV6-3,TRBJ2-7,12,NA,TGTGCCAGCAGTTACGTGTTAAGCGAGCAGTACTTC,CASSYVLSEQYF
TRBD1,TRBV28,TRBJ2-2,15,NA,TGTGCCAGCAGGGGCCCGGGACAGGGGACCGGGGAGCTGTTTTTT,CASRGPGQGTGELFF
NA,TRBV28,TRBJ1-1,11,NA,TGTGCCAGCGGGCCCCACACTGAAGCTTTCTTT,CASGPHTEAFF
NA,TRBV5-5,TRBJ1-4,14,NA,TGTGCCAGCAGCCTCGACGCGGCTAATGAAAAACTGTTTTTT,CASSLDAANEKLFF
NA,TRBV3-1/TRBV3-2,TRBJ2-5,12,few,TGTGCCAGCAGCCAAGAATTCGGAGCCCAGTACTTC,CASSQEFGAQYF
NA,TRBV27,TRBJ2-7,15,NA,TGTGCCAGCAGTCGCTGGGGGGGCCCCTCCTACGAGCAGTACTTC,CASSRWGGPSYEQYF
NA,TRBV18,TRBJ2-2,14,few,TGTGCCAGCTCACCCGGCGTCGGGGCCGGGGAGCTGTTTTTT,CASSPGVGAGELFF
TRBD1,TRBV2,TRBJ1-2,16,NA,TGTGCCAGCAGTGGGACAGGGACAGCCACTAACTATGGCTACACCTTC,CASSGTGTATNYGYTF
TRBD2,TRBV5-1,TRBJ2-1,15,NA,TGCGCCAGCAGCTCCAGCGGGGGACTCTACAATGAGCAGTTCTTC,CASSSSGGLYNEQFF
TRBD1,TRBV7-2,TRBJ1-5,14,once,TGTGCCAGCAGTTCTACCAGGGGGAATCAGCCCCAGCATTTT,CASSSTRGNQPQHF
NA,TRBV5-5,TRBJ2-1,19,NA,TGTGCCAGCAGCTTGGCAGGTGGTTCAGGTCCACTCACCTACAATGAGCAGTTCTTC,CASSLAGGSGPLTYNEQFF
NA,TRBV5-4,TRBJ2-5,16,few,TGTGCCAGCAGCAAAGATAGCGGAGTGGGAGGAGAGACCCAGTACTTC,CASSKDSGVGGETQYF
TRBD1,TRBV27,TRBJ1-4,16,NA,TGTGCCAGCAGTTTGTCATTCGGGACAGGGGTTGAAAAACTGTTTTTT,CASSLSFGTGVEKLFF
TRBD1,TRBV4-3,TRBJ2-7,13,once,TGCGCCAGCAGCCGGGACAGGGGCTACGAGCAGTACTTC,CASSRDRGYEQYF
NA,TRBV3-1/TRBV3-2,TRBJ1-5,14,NA,TGTGCCAGCAGCCAAGCCCCCGTTGGTCAGCCCCAGCATTTT,CASSQAPVGQPQHF
NA,TRBV4-2,TRBJ1-6,16,few,TGTGCCAGCAGCCAAGTTCTACGGAGATTAAATTCACCCCTCCACTTT,CASSQVLRRLNSPLHF